This T cell receptor beta chain was captured by sequencing in a study of blood T cell repertoires in COVID-19. The wider study: Spain, Italy and the United States supplied samples that represented acute and convalescent COVID-19. T cells, B-cell-depleted T cells, or PBMCs provided the cDNA or gDNA that served as material.

Generated by immunoSEQ multiplex PCR, the TCRdb table keeps only in-frame clones and is missing some. The sample includes 180,000 or so clones, roughly 81% of them seen just once. V lost 2 bases and J 5 bases, leaving 14 bases between the germline ends. This CDR3 is 15 amino acids long. The chain uses TRBV5-3 and TRBJ2-1; D might be TRBD2 (6 bases). TRBV5-3 is an ORF for which the function is uncertain. The sample was peripheral blood. This receptor was obtained from a woman aged 80 or older with COVID-19, enrolled during active disease. This chain's CDR3 is CARSFRIAEHNEQFF. The DNA for the CDR3 is TGTGCCAGAAGCTTTAGGATAGCGGAGCACAATGAGCAGTTCTTC.